Presented here are 25 T cell receptor beta chains from one specimen sequenced in a study of regulatory T cells in long-lasting Graves disease. Construction of TCR beta libraries relied on iRepertoire HTBI primers and on Arm-PCR targeting CDR3 regions. MiXCR was run by TCRdb on the multiplex PCR reads, yielding one entry per CDR3 protein. The sample lists 400,000 to 450,000 distinct CDR3 sequences, 16% seen once, with approximately 11% in the top ten. Regarding time point: newly diagnosed GD, antithyroid drugs for less than 3 months. RNA extracted from PBMCs served as the sequencing template. These same records also appear under a second study, on T cells in Graves' hyperthyroidism and ophthalmopathy.

The sequencing here drew on peripheral blood mononuclear cells (PBMCs), taken at new diagnosis, from a patient treated with antithyroid drugs. The receptors were gathered from a woman younger than 45 with Graves disease.

This clonotype was observed many times. This sequence joins TRBV28 and TRBJ2-7, with D tentatively TRBD1 (6 bases). Germline assignment: CDR1 MDHEN and CDR2 SYDVKM. V lost 7 bases, J lost 0 bases, and 13 bases lay in between. This CDR3 has 14 amino acids. For the CDR3, the DNA is TGTGCCAGCAAAACTCAGGGGATCTCCTACGAGCAGTACTTC. It encodes CASKTQGISYEQYF. Full variable domain (missing parts from reference TRBV28 and TRBJ2-7): DVKVTQSSRYLVKRTGEKVFLECVQDMDHENMFWYRQDPGLGLRLIYFSYDVKMKEKGDIPEGYSVSREKKERFSLILESASTNQTSMYLCASKTQGISYEQYFGPGTRLTVT.

The V call is TRBV4-1, the J call TRBJ2-1, with D possibly called TRBD1 or TRBD2 (5 bases each). CDR3 length: 17 residues. V was shortened by 3 bases and J by 1 base, with 16 bases between the two germline ends. From germline, CDR1 is MGHRA and CDR2 YSYEKL. The CDR3 sequence is CASSQGRGVISYNEQFF. The DNA of the CDR3 is TGCGCCAGCAGCCAGGGAAGAGGGGTAATTTCCTACAATGAGCAGTTCTTC.

This clonotype occurred many times. The chain employs TRBV6-5 and TRBJ2-1; 10 bases fit TRBD2. Trimming cost V 0 bases and J 4 bases; bases outside gene matches: 9. The CDR3 has 18 residues. CDR1 MNHEY and CDR2 SVGAGI come from the germline V gene. CDR3 amino acids: CASSYSTPGLAEYNEQFF. The CDR3 nucleotides are TGTGCCAGCAGTTACTCGACCCCCGGACTAGCGGAGTACAATGAGCAGTTCTTC.

The sample holds many counts of this clonotype. This chain links TRBV28 with TRBJ1-2; D call uncertain. The CDR3 sequence is 14 residues long. Germline V gene sequence: CDR1 MDHEN, CDR2 SYDVKM. V dropped 0 bases and J dropped 0 bases, with 5 bases sitting between them. DNA for the CDR3: TGTGCCAGCAGTTTATGGGCAACTAACTATGGCTACACCTTC. Amino acids: CASSLWATNYGYTF.

At least ten counts were recorded for this clonotype. This sequence joins TRBV12-3 or TRBV12-4 and TRBJ2-6; the D gene is possibly TRBD1 (6 bases). The CDR3 length is 15 residues. V lost 5 bases to trimming and J lost 0 bases, with 8 bases between them. CDR3 residues: CASSQTGSGANVLTF. CDR3 in DNA: TGTGCCAGCAGTCAGACAGGCTCTGGGGCCAACGTCCTGACTTTC.

V and J are TRBV20-1 and TRBJ1-3; D remains ambiguous. V lost 7 bases and J 1 base, leaving 11 bases between the germline ends. This CDR3 has 13 amino acids. Germline CDR1 and CDR2: DFQATT and SNEGSKA (reference sequence). This CDR3 is CSVPGLSGNTIYF. CDR3 sequence (DNA): TGCAGTGTCCCGGGATTATCTGGAAACACCATATATTTT.

The chain recombines TRBV7-9 with TRBJ1-4; 8 positions match TRBD1. V shed 1 base, J shed 6 bases, and the junction held 4 bases outside the gene matches. Germline CDR1 and CDR2: SEHNR and FQNEAQ (reference sequence). This CDR3 region has 15 residues. DNA for the CDR3: TGTGCCAGCAGCTTAGGCGCAGGGGGCGATGAAAAACTGTTTTTT. Protein sequence: CASSLGAGGDEKLFF.

The V call is TRBV9, the J call TRBJ2-1; D unclear. The V end lost 0 bases, the J end lost 5 bases, and 18 bases lay between the germline ends. Germline CDR1 is SGDLS and CDR2 is YYNGEE. The CDR3 sequence is 17 residues long. The CDR3 DNA sequence: TGTGCCAGCAGCGTAGGTAGCCCGGGCCGAGCGAACAATGAGCAGTTCTTC. It yields the protein CASSVGSPGRANNEQFF. The variable domain in full, completed from reference TRBV9 and TRBJ2-1, reads DSGVTQTPKHLITATGQRVTLRCSPRSGDLSVYWYQQSLDQGLQFLIQYYNGEERAKGNILERFSAQQFPDLHSELNLSSLELGDSALYFCASSVGSPGRANNEQFFGPGTRLTVL.

As regards this clonotype: This may be a read error, as it is one base from a much larger clone. The chain is built from TRBV27 and TRBJ2-1, with D unclear. CDR3 length: 12 amino acids. The germline gives CDR1 MNHEY, CDR2 SMNVEV (reference sequence). CDR3 DNA sequence: TGTGCCAGCAGTCCTAAGACCAATGGGCAGTTCTTC. Residues: CASSPKTNGQFF.

This clonotype was detected many times. V usage is TRBV9 and J usage is TRBJ2-3, with D uncertain. Germline V gene sequence: CDR1 SGDLS, CDR2 YYNGEE. The CDR3 is 15 residues long. V was clipped by 0 bases and J by 3 bases, with 11 bases between them. CDR3 sequence reads: CASSVGLTRTDTQYF. The CDR3 bases are TGTGCCAGCAGCGTAGGGCTAACTCGGACAGATACGCAGTATTTT.

This clonotype occurred a few times. The chain links TRBV7-3 to TRBJ2-2; weak D call: TRBD2 (5 bases). Germline loops: CDR1 SGHTA, CDR2 FQGTGA. The CDR3 extends over 12 amino acids. V was pared by 8 bases and J by 6 bases, with 10 bases between. This chain's CDR3 is CASGLASGELFF. The CDR3 DNA reads TGTGCCAGCGGACTTGCGTCCGGGGAGCTGTTTTTT. Together with reference TRBV7-3 and TRBJ2-2, the CDR3 gives the full variable domain: GAGVSQTPSNKVTEKGKYVELRCDPISGHTALYWYRQSLGQGPEFLIYFQGTGAADDSGLPNDRFFAVRPEGSVSTLKIQRTERGDSAVYLCASGLASGELFFGEGSRLTVL.

This clonotype was picked up many times. The chain joins TRBV28 to TRBJ1-1, with 7 bases identical to TRBD1. Germline values: CDR1 MDHEN, CDR2 SYDVKM. Losses at the gene ends were 5 bases for V and 5 bases for J; bases not matched to a gene: 5. The CDR3 length is 13 residues. The CDR3 protein is CASSTGVRTEAFF. The DNA for the CDR3 is TGTGCCAGCAGTACAGGGGTAAGAACTGAAGCTTTCTTT.

This clonotype was detected once. Just one base apart from a much larger clone, this may be a read error. The V gene is TRBV3-1, the J gene TRBJ1-5; unclear D gene. The V gene's germline CDR1 is LGHDT and CDR2 YNNKEL (reference sequence). The CDR3 has 15 residues. Trimming pared 3 bases from V and 6 bases from J, leaving 15 bases between. The CDR3 DNA sequence: TGTGCCAGCAGCCACTCCCCAAGTTTCGGTCAGCCCCAGCATTTT. Translating it yields CASSHSPSFGQPQHF.

The table lists this clonotype with many counts. J is TRBJ1-5 and V is TRBV28, with TRBD1 as a possible D gene (6 bases). V dropped 10 bases and J dropped 3 bases, with 22 bases sitting between them. Per the germline V gene, CDR1 is MDHEN and CDR2 is SYDVKM. This CDR3 contains 16 residues. The CDR3 loop is CATTFGTTGFNQPQHF. Written as DNA, the CDR3 is TGTGCCACTACCTTTGGGACTACAGGGTTCAATCAGCCCCAGCATTTT. Looking up the rest from reference TRBV28 and TRBJ1-5 gives the full variable domain: DVKVTQSSRYLVKRTGEKVFLECVQDMDHENMFWYRQDPGLGLRLIYFSYDVKMKEKGDIPEGYSVSREKKERFSLILESASTNQTSMYLCATTFGTTGFNQPQHFGDGTRLSIL.

In this sample, this clonotype turned up many times. V and J are TRBV5-1 and TRBJ2-7; 8 bases align to TRBD2. V gave up 0 bases and J gave up 2 bases; unmatched junction bases: 4. CDR1 is SGHRS and CDR2 is YFSETQ in the germline V gene. The CDR3 runs to 15 residues. CDR3 bases: TGCGCCAGCAGCTTGGTTCTAGCGGGCCCCTACGAGCAGTACTTC. Its translation: CASSLVLAGPYEQYF. Full variable domain (rest looked up from reference TRBV5-1 and TRBJ2-7): KAGVTQTPRYLIKTRGQQVTLSCSPISGHRSVSWYQQTPGQGLQFLFEYFSETQRNKGNFPGRFSGRQFSNSRSEMNVSTLELGDSALYLCASSLVLAGPYEQYFGPGTRLTVT.

The sample holds many counts of this clonotype. The chain combines TRBV6-5 with TRBJ1-1; a possible D gene is TRBD1 (6 bases). Germline V gene data show CDR1 as MNHEY and CDR2 as SVGAGI. V was shortened by 1 base and J by 0 bases, with 9 bases between the two germline ends. This CDR3 is 15 amino acids long. In DNA form, the CDR3 reads TGTGCCAGCAGTTACTACAGGGTGATGAACACTGAAGCTTTCTTT. Residues: CASSYYRVMNTEAFF.

This clonotype has ten or more counts. Germline and junction disagree at one end, which may indicate a read error. The chain has TRBV29-1 and TRBJ2-7; D uncertain. There are 11 residues in the CDR3. Germline V gene lookup returns CDR1 SQVTM and CDR2 ANQGSEA. DNA for the CDR3: TGCAGCGTTGAAGGTAATACCTACGGCCGGTTC. Translation: CSVEGNTYGRF.

Turning to this clonotype: A read error may explain this, as a much larger clone is one base away. This chain joins TRBV11-2 and TRBJ2-1; 8 nucleotides match TRBD2. This CDR3 is 12 amino acids long. The J segment lost 10 bases and the V segment lost 3 bases, leaving 2 bases of the junction unmatched. CDR1 and CDR2 from the germline V gene are SGHAT and FQNNGV. The DNA of the CDR3 is TGTGCCAGCAGCTTGGGACTAGACGAGCAGTTCTTC. Translation: CASSLGLDEQFF.

This clonotype was recorded many times. This chain links TRBV20-1 with TRBJ2-7; D possibly uses TRBD1 or TRBD2 (6 bases each). This CDR3 spans 15 amino acids. The germline CDR1 and CDR2 sequences are DFQATT and SNEGSKA (reference sequence). The V gene lost 5 bases and the J gene lost 0 bases, with 17 bases spanning the gap. CDR3 in amino acids: CSAEDGGTNSYEQYF. CDR3 DNA: TGCAGTGCTGAAGATGGGGGGACAAACTCCTACGAGCAGTACTTC.

This clonotype came up many times. This sequence joins TRBV14 and TRBJ1-2; TRBD1 might be the D (5 bases). CDR1 and CDR2 from the germline V gene are SGHDN and FVKESK. CDR3 length equals 13 residues. The V and J ends lost 4 bases and 7 bases respectively, with 13 bases between them. CDR3 sequence: CASSPGLGFGYTF. As DNA, the CDR3 is TGTGCCAGCAGCCCGGGACTGGGGTTTGGCTACACCTTC.

The chain recombines TRBV9 with TRBJ1-4; D is uncertain. Germline CDR1 is SGDLS and CDR2 is YYNGEE. The V end lost 4 bases, the J end lost 4 bases, and 17 bases lay between the germline ends. The CDR3 loop spans 16 amino acids. CDR3 bases: TGTGCCAGCAGCCCCGGTTTAGAGCTTAGTAATGAAAAACTGTTTTTT. Its translation: CASSPGLELSNEKLFF.

The table lists this clonotype with many counts. The rearrangement joins TRBV2 to TRBJ2-1, with 7 bases that match TRBD2. CDR3 size: 11 residues. The germline V gene has CDR1 SNHLY and CDR2 FYNNEI. J gave up 7 bases and V 8 bases, and 2 bases lay outside the gene matches. The CDR3 reads CASPSGNEQFF. For the CDR3, the DNA is TGTGCCAGCCCTAGCGGTAATGAGCAGTTCTTC. The whole variable domain, remainder taken from reference TRBV2 and TRBJ2-1, is EPEVTQTPSHQVTQMGQEVILRCVPISNHLYFYWYRQILGQKVEFLVSFYNNEISEKSEIFDDQFSVERPDGSNFTLKIRSTKLEDSAMYFCASPSGNEQFFGPGTRLTVL.

The V gene is TRBV28, the J gene TRBJ1-6; D uncertain. The CDR3 runs 16 residues. Deletions cut 6 bases from V and 2 bases from J, with 14 bases between. Germline values: CDR1 MDHEN, CDR2 SYDVKM. The CDR3 protein is CASSPRRVAYNSPLHF. The DNA for the CDR3 is TGTGCCAGCAGCCCCCGGAGGGTGGCCTATAATTCACCCCTCCACTTT. Drawing the rest from reference TRBV28 and TRBJ1-6, the complete variable domain is DVKVTQSSRYLVKRTGEKVFLECVQDMDHENMFWYRQDPGLGLRLIYFSYDVKMKEKGDIPEGYSVSREKKERFSLILESASTNQTSMYLCASSPRRVAYNSPLHFGNGTRLTVT.

This sequence joins TRBV4-1 and TRBJ1-4, with D maybe TRBD1 (5 bases). The CDR3 is 15 residues long. With 0 bases removed from V and 7 bases from J, the gap between germline ends came to 12 bases. The germline CDR1 and CDR2 sequences are MGHRA and YSYEKL. In nucleotides, the CDR3 is TGCGCCAGCAGCCAAGAGGGGGATCACCGTGAAAAACTGTTTTTT. It yields the protein CASSQEGDHREKLFF.

This clonotype was detected ten times or more. V usage is TRBV27 and J usage is TRBJ2-3; TRBD2 aligns across 9 bases. Germline trimming cut 6 bases from V and 6 bases from J; bases unmatched to any gene: 7. The CDR3 contains 14 residues. The germline V gene encodes CDR1 MNHEY and CDR2 SMNVEV (reference sequence). This chain's CDR3 is CASRLAGEGDTQYF. CDR3 DNA: TGTGCCAGCAGATTAGCGGGAGAGGGCGATACGCAGTATTTT.